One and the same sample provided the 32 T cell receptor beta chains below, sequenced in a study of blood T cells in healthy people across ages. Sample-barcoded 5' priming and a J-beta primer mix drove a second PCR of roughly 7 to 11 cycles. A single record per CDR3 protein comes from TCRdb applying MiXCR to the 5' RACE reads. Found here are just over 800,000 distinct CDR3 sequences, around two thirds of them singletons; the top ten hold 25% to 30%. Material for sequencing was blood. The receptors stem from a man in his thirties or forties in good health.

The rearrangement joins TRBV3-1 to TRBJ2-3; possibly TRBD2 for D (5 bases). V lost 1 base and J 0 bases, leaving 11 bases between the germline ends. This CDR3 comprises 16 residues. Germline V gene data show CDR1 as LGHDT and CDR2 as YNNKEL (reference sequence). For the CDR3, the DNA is TGTGCCAGCAGCCAAGGATCCCCGGGAAGCACAGATACGCAGTATTTT. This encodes CASSQGSPGSTDTQYF.

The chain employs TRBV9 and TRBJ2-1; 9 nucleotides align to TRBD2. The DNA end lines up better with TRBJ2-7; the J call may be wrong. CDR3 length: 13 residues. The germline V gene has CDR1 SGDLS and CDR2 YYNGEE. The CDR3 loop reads CASRPSGAGEQYF. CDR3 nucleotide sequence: TGTGCCAGCAGACCTAGCGGGGCTGGAGAGCAGTACTTC.

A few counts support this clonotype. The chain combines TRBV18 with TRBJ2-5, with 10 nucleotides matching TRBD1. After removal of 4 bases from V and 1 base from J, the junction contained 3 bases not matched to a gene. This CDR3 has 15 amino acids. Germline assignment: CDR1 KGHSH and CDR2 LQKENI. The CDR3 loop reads CASSHRDRGQETQYF. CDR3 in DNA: TGTGCCAGCTCACACCGGGACAGGGGCCAAGAGACCCAGTACTTC.

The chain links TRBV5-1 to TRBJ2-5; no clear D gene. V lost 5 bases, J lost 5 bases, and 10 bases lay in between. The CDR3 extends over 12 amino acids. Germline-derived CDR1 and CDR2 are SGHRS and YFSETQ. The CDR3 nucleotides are TGCGCCAGCAGTACAGAATCGGAGACCCAGTACTTC. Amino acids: CASSTESETQYF.

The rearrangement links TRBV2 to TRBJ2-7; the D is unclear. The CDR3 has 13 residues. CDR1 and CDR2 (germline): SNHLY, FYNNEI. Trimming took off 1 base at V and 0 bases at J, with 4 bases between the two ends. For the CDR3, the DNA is TGTGCCAGCAGTGAAGAGAGCTCCTACGAGCAGTACTTC. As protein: CASSEESSYEQYF.

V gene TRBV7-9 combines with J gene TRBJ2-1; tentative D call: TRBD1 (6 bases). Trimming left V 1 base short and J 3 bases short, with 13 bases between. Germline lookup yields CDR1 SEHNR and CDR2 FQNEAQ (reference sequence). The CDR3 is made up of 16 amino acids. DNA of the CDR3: TGTGCCAGCAGCTTAGGTTCAGGGGCTAACTACAATGAGCAGTTCTTC. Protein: CASSLGSGANYNEQFF.

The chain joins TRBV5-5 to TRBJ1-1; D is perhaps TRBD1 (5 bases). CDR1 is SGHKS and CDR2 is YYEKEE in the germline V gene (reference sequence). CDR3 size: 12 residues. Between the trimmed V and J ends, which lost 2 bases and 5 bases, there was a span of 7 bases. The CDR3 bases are TGTGCCAGCAGCTTTGGGGCGACTGAAGCTTTCTTT. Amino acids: CASSFGATEAFF.

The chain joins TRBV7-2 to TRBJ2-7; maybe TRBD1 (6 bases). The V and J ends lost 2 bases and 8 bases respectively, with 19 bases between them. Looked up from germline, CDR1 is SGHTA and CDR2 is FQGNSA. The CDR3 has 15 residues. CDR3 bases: TGTGCCAGCAGCTTATATCTGGGGGCGGACGCACAGCAGTACTTC. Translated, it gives CASSLYLGADAQQYF. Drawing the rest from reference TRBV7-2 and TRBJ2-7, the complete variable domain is GAGVSQSPSNKVTEKGKDVELRCDPISGHTALYWYRQSLGQGLEFLIYFQGNSAPDKSGLPSDRFSAERTGGSVSTLTIQRTQQEDSAVYLCASSLYLGADAQQYFGPGTRLTVT.

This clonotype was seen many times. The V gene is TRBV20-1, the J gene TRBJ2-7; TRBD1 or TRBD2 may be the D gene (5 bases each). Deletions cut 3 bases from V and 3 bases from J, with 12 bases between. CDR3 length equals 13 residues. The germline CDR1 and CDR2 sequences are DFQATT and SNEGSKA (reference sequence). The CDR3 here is CSASTGTDYEQYF. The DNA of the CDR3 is TGCAGTGCTAGCACCGGGACCGACTACGAGCAGTACTTC.

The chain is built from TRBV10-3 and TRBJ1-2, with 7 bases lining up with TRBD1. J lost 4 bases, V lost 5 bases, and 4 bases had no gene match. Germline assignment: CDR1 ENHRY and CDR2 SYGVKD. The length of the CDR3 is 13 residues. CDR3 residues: CAISRDRSYGYTF. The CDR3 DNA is TGTGCCATCAGTCGGGACAGATCCTATGGCTACACCTTC.

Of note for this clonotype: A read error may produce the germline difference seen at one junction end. CDR3 amino acids: CASIEGDTQYF. In DNA, the CDR3 is TGTGCCAGCATTGAAGGAGATACGCAGTATTTT. The rearrangement joins TRBV2 to TRBJ2-3; D gene unclear. Germline-derived CDR1 and CDR2 are SNHLY and FYNNEI. The CDR3 extends over 11 amino acids.

The CDR3 coding sequence is TGTGCCAGCAGTTACCCCCAAGATACGCAGTATTTT. Protein product: CASSYPQDTQYF. The chain joins TRBV12-3 or TRBV12-4 to TRBJ2-3; D is ambiguous. The CDR3 consists of 12 residues. The V and J ends lost 4 bases and 5 bases respectively, with 7 bases between them.

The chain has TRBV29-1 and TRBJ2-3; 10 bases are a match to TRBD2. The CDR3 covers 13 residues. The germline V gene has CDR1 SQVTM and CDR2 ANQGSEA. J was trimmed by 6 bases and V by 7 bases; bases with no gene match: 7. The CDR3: CSAIAGGKDTQYF. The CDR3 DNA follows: TGCAGCGCAATAGCGGGGGGAAAGGATACGCAGTATTTT.

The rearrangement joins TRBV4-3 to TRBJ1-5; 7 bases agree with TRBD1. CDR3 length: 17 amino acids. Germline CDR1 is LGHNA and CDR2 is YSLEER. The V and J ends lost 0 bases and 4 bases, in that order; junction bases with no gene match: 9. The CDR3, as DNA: TGCGCCAGCAGCCAAGATCCCCCAGGGGGACTTAATCAGCCCCAGCATTTT. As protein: CASSQDPPGGLNQPQHF.

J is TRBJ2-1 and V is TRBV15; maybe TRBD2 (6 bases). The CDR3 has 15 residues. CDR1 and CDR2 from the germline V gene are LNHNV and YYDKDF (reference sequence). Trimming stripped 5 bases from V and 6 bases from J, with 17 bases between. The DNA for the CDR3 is TGTGCCACCAGCCCAGAGACTAGTGCGAGCAATGAGCAGTTCTTC. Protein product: CATSPETSASNEQFF.

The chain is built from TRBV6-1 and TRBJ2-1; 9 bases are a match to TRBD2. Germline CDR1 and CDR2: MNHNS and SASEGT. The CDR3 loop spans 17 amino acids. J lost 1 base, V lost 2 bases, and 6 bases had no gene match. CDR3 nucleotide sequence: TGTGCCAGCAGTGAAAGGGATGCGGGGGGGTCCTACAATGAGCAGTTCTTC. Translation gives CASSERDAGGSYNEQFF.

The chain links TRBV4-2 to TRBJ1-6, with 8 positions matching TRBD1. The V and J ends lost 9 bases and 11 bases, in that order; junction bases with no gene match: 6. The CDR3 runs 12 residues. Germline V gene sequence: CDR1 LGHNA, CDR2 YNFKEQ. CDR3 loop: CASGQGSAPLHF. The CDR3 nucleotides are TGTGCCAGTGGACAGGGAAGTGCACCCCTCCACTTT.

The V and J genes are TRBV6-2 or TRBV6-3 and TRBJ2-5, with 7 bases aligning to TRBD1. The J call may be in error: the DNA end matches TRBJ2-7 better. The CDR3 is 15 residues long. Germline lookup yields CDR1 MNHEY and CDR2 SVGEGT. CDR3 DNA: TGTGCCAGCAGTCCCAAGACAGGGAAGGTCTACGAGCAGTACTTC. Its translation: CASSPKTGKVYEQYF.

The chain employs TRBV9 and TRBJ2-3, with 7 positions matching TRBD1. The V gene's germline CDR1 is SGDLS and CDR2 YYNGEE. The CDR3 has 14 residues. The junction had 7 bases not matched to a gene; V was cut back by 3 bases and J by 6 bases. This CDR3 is CASSEGQDPDTQYF. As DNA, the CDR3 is TGTGCCAGCAGCGAAGGACAGGACCCCGATACGCAGTATTTT. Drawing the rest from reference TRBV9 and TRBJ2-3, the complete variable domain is DSGVTQTPKHLITATGQRVTLRCSPRSGDLSVYWYQQSLDQGLQFLIQYYNGEERAKGNILERFSAQQFPDLHSELNLSSLELGDSALYFCASSEGQDPDTQYFGPGTRLTVL.

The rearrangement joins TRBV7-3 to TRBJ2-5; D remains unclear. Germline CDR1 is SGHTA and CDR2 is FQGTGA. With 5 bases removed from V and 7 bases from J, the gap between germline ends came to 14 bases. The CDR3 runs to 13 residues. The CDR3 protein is CASSPGHTGTQYF. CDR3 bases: TGTGCCAGCAGCCCAGGCCACACGGGGACCCAGTACTTC.

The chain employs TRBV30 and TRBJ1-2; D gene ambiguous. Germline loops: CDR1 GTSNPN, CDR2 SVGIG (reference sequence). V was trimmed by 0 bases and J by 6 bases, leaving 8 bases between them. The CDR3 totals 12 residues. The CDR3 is CAWSVGFDGYTF. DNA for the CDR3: TGTGCCTGGAGTGTGGGATTCGATGGCTACACCTTC. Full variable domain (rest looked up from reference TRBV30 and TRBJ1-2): SQTIHQWPATLVQPVGSPLSLECTVEGTSNPNLYWYRQAAGRGLQLLFYSVGIGQISSEVPQNLSASRPQDRQFILSSKKLLLSDSGFYLCAWSVGFDGYTFGSGTRLTVV.

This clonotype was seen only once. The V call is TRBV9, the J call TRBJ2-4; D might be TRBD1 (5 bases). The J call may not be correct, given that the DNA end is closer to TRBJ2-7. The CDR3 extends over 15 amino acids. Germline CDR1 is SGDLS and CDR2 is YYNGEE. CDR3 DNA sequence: TGTGCCAGCAGCGTAGGCATCCAGGGTCGGTACGAGCAGTACTTC. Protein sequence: CASSVGIQGRYEQYF.

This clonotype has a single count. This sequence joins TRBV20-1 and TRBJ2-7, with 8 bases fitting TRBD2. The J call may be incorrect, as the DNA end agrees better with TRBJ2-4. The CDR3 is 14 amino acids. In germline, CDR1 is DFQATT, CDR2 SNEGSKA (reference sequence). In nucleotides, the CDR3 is TGCAGTGCTCACGCGGGGGGAGCCAAAAACATTCAGTACTTC. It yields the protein CSAHAGGAKNIQYF.

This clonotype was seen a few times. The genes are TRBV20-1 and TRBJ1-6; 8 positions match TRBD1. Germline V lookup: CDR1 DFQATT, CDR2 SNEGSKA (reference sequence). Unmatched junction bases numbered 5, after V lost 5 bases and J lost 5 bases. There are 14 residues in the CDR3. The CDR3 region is CSAHSDRDNSPLHF. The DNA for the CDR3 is TGCAGTGCTCATTCGGACAGGGATAATTCACCCCTCCACTTT.

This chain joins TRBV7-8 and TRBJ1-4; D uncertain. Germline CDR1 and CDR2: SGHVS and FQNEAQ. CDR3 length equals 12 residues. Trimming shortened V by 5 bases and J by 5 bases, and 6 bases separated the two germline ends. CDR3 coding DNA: TGTGCCAGCAGCCATCCCAATGAAAAACTGTTTTTT. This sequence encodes CASSHPNEKLFF.

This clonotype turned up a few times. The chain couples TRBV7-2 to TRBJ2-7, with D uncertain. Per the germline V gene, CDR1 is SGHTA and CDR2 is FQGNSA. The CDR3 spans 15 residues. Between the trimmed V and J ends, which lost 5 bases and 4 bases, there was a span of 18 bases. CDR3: CASSPADHRFYEQYF. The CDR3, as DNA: TGTGCCAGCAGCCCGGCTGACCATCGATTTTACGAGCAGTACTTC.

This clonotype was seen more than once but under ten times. The CDR3 DNA reads TGTGCCAGCAAAGCGGCGGCCAAAAACATTCAGTACTTC. Encoded protein: CASKAAAKNIQYF. The chain uses TRBV6-2 or TRBV6-3 and TRBJ2-4, with D maybe TRBD2 (5 bases). Per germline, CDR1 MNHEY and CDR2 SVGEGT. The CDR3 consists of 13 residues. The V and J ends lost 7 bases and 1 base respectively, with 8 bases between them.

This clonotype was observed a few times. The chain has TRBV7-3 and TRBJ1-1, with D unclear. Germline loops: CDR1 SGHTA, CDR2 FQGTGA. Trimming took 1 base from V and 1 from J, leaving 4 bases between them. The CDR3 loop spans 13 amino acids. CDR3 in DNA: TGTGCCAGCAGCTTAATGGAGAACACTGAAGCTTTCTTT. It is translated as CASSLMENTEAFF. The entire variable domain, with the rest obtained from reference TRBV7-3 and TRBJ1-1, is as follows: GAGVSQTPSNKVTEKGKYVELRCDPISGHTALYWYRQSLGQGPEFLIYFQGTGAADDSGLPNDRFFAVRPEGSVSTLKIQRTERGDSAVYLCASSLMENTEAFFGQGTRLTVV.

The CDR3 loop reads CASSLRLLETQYF. The CDR3, as DNA: TGTGCCAGTTCCTTAAGACTCTTGGAGACCCAGTACTTC. This chain connects TRBV27 to TRBJ2-5; D not certain. V lost 9 bases, J lost 5 bases, and 16 bases lay in between. CDR1 is MNHEY and CDR2 is SMNVEV in the germline V gene (reference sequence). This CDR3 contains 13 residues.

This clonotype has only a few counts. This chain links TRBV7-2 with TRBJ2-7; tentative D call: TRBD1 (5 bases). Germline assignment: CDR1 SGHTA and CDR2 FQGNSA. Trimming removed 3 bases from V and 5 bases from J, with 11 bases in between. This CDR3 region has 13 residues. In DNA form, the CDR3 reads TGTGCCAGCAGCTTGAACCAGGGTGACGAGCAGTACTTC. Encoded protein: CASSLNQGDEQYF.

The CDR3 reads CASSLAGGQGPYSYNEQFF. For the CDR3, the DNA is TGTGCCAGCAGCTTAGCTGGGGGACAGGGGCCGTACTCCTACAATGAGCAGTTCTTC. V is TRBV7-8 and J is TRBJ2-1, with 10 bases identical to TRBD1. The CDR3 covers 19 residues. V trimming: 0 bases; J trimming: 0 bases; junction bases outside the gene matches: 8. Germline V gives CDR1 SGHVS, CDR2 FQNEAQ.

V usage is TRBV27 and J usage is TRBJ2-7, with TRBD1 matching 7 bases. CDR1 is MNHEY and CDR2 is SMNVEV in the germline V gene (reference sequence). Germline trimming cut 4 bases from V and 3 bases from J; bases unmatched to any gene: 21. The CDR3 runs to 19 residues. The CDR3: CASSSDRAGGTVLGYEQYF. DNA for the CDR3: TGTGCCAGCAGTTCCGACAGGGCAGGCGGAACTGTTCTAGGCTACGAGCAGTACTTC.